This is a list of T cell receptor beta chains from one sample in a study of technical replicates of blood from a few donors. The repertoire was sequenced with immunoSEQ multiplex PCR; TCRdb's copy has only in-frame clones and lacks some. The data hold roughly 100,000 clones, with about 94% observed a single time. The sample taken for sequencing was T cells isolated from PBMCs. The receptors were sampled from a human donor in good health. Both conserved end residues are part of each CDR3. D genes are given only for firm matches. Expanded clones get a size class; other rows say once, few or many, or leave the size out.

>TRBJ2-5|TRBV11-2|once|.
TGTGCCAGCAGCTTAGGGACATACAGGGTTGAGACCCAGTACTTC
CASSLGTYRVETQYF
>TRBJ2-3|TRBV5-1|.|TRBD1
TGCGCCAGCAGCTACCGGGACAGGGCAGATACGCAGTATTTT
CASSYRDRADTQYF
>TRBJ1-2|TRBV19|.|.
TGTGCCAGTAGTATAGGGGAGGGCTGGGGCTACACCTTC
CASSIGEGWGYTF
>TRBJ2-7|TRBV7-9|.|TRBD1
TGTGCCAGCAGCTTTCCTCTCCCAGTAGGGGACAGAAGCTACGAGCAGTACTTC
CASSFPLPVGDRSYEQYF
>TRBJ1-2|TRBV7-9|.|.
TGTGCCAGCAGCTCGAACGGGGAAGGCTACACCTTC
CASSSNGEGYTF
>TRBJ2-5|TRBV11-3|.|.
TGTGCCAGCAGCTCCCCTCAAGCCCAAGAGACCCAGTACTTC
CASSSPQAQETQYF
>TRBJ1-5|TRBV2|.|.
TGTGCCAGCAGTGCAGGGGCCAATCAGCCCCAGCATTTT
CASSAGANQPQHF
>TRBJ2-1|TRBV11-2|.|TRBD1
TGTGCCAGCAGCGACTACCCCGGGACAGGGATATGGAATGAGCAGTTCTTC
CASSDYPGTGIWNEQFF
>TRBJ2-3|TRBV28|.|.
TGTGCCAGCAGGCGGGCAGATACGCAGTATTTT
CASRRADTQYF
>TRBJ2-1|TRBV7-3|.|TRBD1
TGTGCCAGCAGCTACCAGACAGGGGTTTACAATGAGCAGTTCTTC
CASSYQTGVYNEQFF
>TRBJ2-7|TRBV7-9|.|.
TGTGCCAGCAGCTTCCGTTACGAGCAGTACTTC
CASSFRYEQYF
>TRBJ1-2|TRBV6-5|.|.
TGTGCCAGCAGTTACTCTAACCCTTGGAGAGTGGGCTACACCTTC
CASSYSNPWRVGYTF
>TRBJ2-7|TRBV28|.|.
TGTGCCAGCAGTTTTCAGGGATACGAGCAGTACTTC
CASSFQGYEQYF
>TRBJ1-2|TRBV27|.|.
TGTGCCAGCAGTTTATGGGGTGGGGGGAACTATGGCTACACCTTC
CASSLWGGGNYGYTF
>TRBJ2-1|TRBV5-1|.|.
TGCGCCAGCGGATCGGGGCCAGGGGATGAGCAGTTCTTC
CASGSGPGDEQFF
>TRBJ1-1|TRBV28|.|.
TGTGCCAGCAGTTTCGCGGCCCAGGGACAAACTGAAGCTTTCTTT
CASSFAAQGQTEAFF
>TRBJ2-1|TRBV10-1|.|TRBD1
TGCGCCAGCAGCCCGGGACAGGTTTACAATGAGCAGTTCTTC
CASSPGQVYNEQFF
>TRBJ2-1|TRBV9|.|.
TGTGCCAGCAGCGTAGGGAGGGGCCTCTCCTACAATGAGCAGTTCTTC
CASSVGRGLSYNEQFF
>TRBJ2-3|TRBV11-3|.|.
TGTGCCAGCAGCTCCGGACAGACCACAGATACGCAGTATTTT
CASSSGQTTDTQYF
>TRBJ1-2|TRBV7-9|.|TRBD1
TGTGCCAGCAGCGTGACAGGGGTCTATGGCTACACCTTC
CASSVTGVYGYTF
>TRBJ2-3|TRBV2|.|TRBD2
TGTGCCAGCAGTGAAGCGCTAGCGGGAGGGCCCACAGATACGCAGTATTTT
CASSEALAGGPTDTQYF
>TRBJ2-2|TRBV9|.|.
TGTGCCAGCAGCTCTCACACCGGGGAGCTGTTTTTT
CASSSHTGELFF
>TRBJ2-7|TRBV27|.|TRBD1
TGTGCCAGCAGCATTTTGAGTCGGACAGGGGGCTACGAGCAGTACTTC
CASSILSRTGGYEQYF
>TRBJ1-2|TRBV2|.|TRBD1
TGTGCCAGCAGTGAATCGGCCAGGGGGTATGGCTACACCTTC
CASSESARGYGYTF
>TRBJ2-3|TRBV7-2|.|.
TGTGCCAGCAGCTTAGTGGCGGGCCGCACAGATACGCAGTATTTT
CASSLVAGRTDTQYF
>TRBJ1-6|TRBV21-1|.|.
TGTGCCAGCAGCAACCTTGTTACCCTCCACTTT
CASSNLVTLHF
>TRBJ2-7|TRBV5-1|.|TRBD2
TGCGCCAGCAGCTTGGTGGGACTAGCCTACGAGCAGTACTTC
CASSLVGLAYEQYF
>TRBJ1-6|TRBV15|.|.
TGTGCCACCAGCAGAGACCTGAATTCACCCCTCCACTTT
CATSRDLNSPLHF
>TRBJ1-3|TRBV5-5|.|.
TGTGCCAGCAGCTCCTTTGGGAGGGATTTGAGTAGCTCTGGAAACACCATATATTTT
CASSSFGRDLSSSGNTIYF
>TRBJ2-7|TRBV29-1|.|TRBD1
TGCAGCGTACGGACAGGCTACGAGCAGTACTTC
CSVRTGYEQYF
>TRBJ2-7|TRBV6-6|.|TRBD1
TGTGCCAGCAGTGACAGACAGGGATCCTACGAGCAGTACTTC
CASSDRQGSYEQYF
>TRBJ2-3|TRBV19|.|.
TGTGCCAGTAATAACAGGGTGTTCGAACGCACAGATACGCAGTATTTT
CASNNRVFERTDTQYF
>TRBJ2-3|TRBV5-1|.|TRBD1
TGCGCCAGCAGCTCGACAGGGGCAGATACGCAGTATTTT
CASSSTGADTQYF
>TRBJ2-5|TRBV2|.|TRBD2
TGTGCCAGCAGGGGACTAGCGGGAGCCCAAGAGACCCAGTACTTC
CASRGLAGAQETQYF
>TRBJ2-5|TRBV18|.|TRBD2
TGTGCCAGCTCACCACGGGATGGGAGGGCTCTAAAGGGGACCCAGTACTTC
CASSPRDGRALKGTQYF
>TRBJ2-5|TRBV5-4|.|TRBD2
TGTGCCAGCAGCTTGACGAGCGGGGGGCAAGAGACCCAGTACTTC
CASSLTSGGQETQYF
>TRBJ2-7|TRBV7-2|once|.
TGTGCTGTCGGCGTAGCGCCAACCTACGAGCAGTACTTC
CAVGVAPTYEQYF
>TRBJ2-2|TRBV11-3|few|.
TGTGCCAGCAGCTCATGGGGCAAGAACACCGGGGAGCTGTTTTTT
CASSSWGKNTGELFF
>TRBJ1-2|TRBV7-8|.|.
TGTGCCAGCAGCTTACACAGGGCTACTAACTATGGCTACACCTTC
CASSLHRATNYGYTF
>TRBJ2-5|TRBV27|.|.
TGTGCCAGCACGCGGGGAGAGACCCAGTACTTC
CASTRGETQYF
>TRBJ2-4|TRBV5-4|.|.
TGTGCCAGCAGCTTAAGTGGAGGAGGAGACAAAAACATTCAGTACTTC
CASSLSGGGDKNIQYF
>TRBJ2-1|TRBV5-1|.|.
TGCGCCAGCGCGAGGGACAACTCCTACAATGAGCAGTTCTTC
CASARDNSYNEQFF
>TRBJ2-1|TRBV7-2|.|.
TGTGCCAGCAGCTTAGTTCCGGGATTTAGGACAGACCATTGGAATGAGCAGTTCTTC
CASSLVPGFRTDHWNEQFF
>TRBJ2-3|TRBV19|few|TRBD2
TGTGCCAGTAGTCCGACCGGGACTAGCGGGAGAGGAACAGATACGCAGTATTTT
CASSPTGTSGRGTDTQYF
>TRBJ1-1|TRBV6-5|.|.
TGTGCCAGCAGTTTTGGTTCCGGCGGGAACACTGAAGCTTTCTTT
CASSFGSGGNTEAFF
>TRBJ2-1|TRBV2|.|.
TGTGCCAGCACTGAGACTAGATCGGTCAATGAGCAGTTCTTC
CASTETRSVNEQFF
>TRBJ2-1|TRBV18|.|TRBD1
TGTGCCAGCTCACCTCGAACGGACAGGGAAAATGAGCAGTTCTTC
CASSPRTDRENEQFF
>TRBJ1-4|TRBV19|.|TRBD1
TGTGCCAGTAGTGCGAACAGGGGCGTTTTGGAAAAACTGTTTTTT
CASSANRGVLEKLFF
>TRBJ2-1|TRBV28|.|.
TGTGCCAGCACCCCTACAGGGCGCAATGAGCAGTTCTTC
CASTPTGRNEQFF
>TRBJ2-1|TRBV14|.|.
TGTGCCAGCAGCCCACTCGACGGGTTTTCCTACAATGAGCAGTTCTTC
CASSPLDGFSYNEQFF
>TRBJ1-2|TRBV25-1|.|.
TGTGCCAGCAGTGAACGGGAAGGACAGAACTATGGCTACACCTTC
CASSEREGQNYGYTF
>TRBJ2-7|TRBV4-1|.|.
TGCGCCAGCAGCCAAGATTTAGGGGACATCTCCTACGAGCAGTACTTC
CASSQDLGDISYEQYF
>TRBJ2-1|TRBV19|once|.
TGTGCCAGTAGTCCTGATGGGACATGGGGCAATGAGCAGTTCTTC
CASSPDGTWGNEQFF
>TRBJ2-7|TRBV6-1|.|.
TGTGCCAGCAGTCGTAACTCCTACGAGCAGTACTTC
CASSRNSYEQYF
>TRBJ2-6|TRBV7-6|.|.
TGTGCCAGCAGCTCTGCGAGGGCCAACGTCCTGACTTTC
CASSSARANVLTF
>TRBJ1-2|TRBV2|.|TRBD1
TGTGCCAGCAGAGAGGGGGCCTACTATGGCTACACCTTC
CASREGAYYGYTF
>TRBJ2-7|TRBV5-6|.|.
TGTGCCAGCAGCTCGACAATACTTCCATTCTACGAGCAGTACTTC
CASSSTILPFYEQYF
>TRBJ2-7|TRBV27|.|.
TGTGCCAGCATAAACAGGCTCTCCTACGAGCAGTACTTC
CASINRLSYEQYF
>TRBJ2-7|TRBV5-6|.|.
TGTGCCAGCGGACAGTGGCTGGGCTGGGACTACGAGCAGTACTTC
CASGQWLGWDYEQYF